This T cell receptor (beta chain) was sequenced in a study of blood T cells in healthy people across ages. Findings and caveats of the study: Among T cells, TCR beta diversity per million cells dropped roughly linearly as age rose.

About this clonotype itself: Its antigen is not known.

Through a sample-barcoded 5' primer and a J-beta primer mix, a second PCR was run for roughly 7 to 11 cycles. Template switching added a 12-random-nucleotide identifier to every cDNA molecule. One entry per CDR3 protein, called by TCRdb with MiXCR from the 5' RACE reads. The profile shows approximately 690,000 distinct CDR3 sequences, around 41% of them singletons. The CDR3 contains 14 residues. CDR1 and CDR2 from the germline V gene are SNHLY and FYNNEI. This clonotype was sampled from a man at least 80 years old in good health. This chain joins TRBV2 and TRBJ2-5; D is uncertain. The assigned J gene may be wrong: the sequence end matches TRBJ2-7 better. The sequencing input was blood. CDR3 nucleotide sequence: TGTGCCAGCGGTCAAATGTGGGCCCCCTGCGAGCAGTACTTC. It encodes CASGQMWAPCEQYF.